This T cell receptor beta chain was recorded in a study of blood T cell repertoires in COVID-19. Profiled with immunoSEQ multiplex PCR; TCRdb holds only in-frame clones, not every one. The sample yields 85,000 to 110,000 clones, roughly nine tenths seen once. V lost 4 bases, J lost 5 bases, and 14 bases lay in between. This CDR3 is 14 amino acids long. CDR1 PRHDT and CDR2 FYEKMQ come from the germline V gene (reference sequence). Sequenced: peripheral blood. The chain combines TRBV13 with TRBJ1-1; D gene unclear. The source of this sequence is a woman between 55 and 75 years old with acute or convalescent COVID-19. The CDR3 loop is CASSYPAGRTEAFF. Here the CDR3 DNA reads TGTGCCAGCAGCTACCCCGCGGGCCGGACTGAAGCTTTCTTT.